This passage covers 19 T cell receptor beta chains from one sample sequenced in a study of control samples from healthy donors and cancer patients. Data came from immunoSEQ multiplex PCR; TCRdb stores just in-frame clones and leaves some out. In the table there are around 170,000 clones, about 94% of which are singletons. The sequencing sample was made of blood. These receptors came from a woman aged 25-40 years in good health.

The CDR3 spells CASSWGQGGSKNIQYF. CDR3 DNA: TGCGCCAGCAGCTGGGGACAGGGGGGATCCAAAAACATTCAGTACTTC. This chain joins TRBV5-1 and TRBJ2-4; 11 nucleotides match TRBD1. The CDR3 consists of 16 residues. Per the germline V gene, CDR1 is SGHRS and CDR2 is YFSETQ. V lost 3 bases to trimming and J lost 2 bases; unmatched junction nucleotides: 4.

The V and J genes are TRBV7-8 and TRBJ1-1; D gene uncertain. V was pared by 7 bases and J by 5 bases, with 14 bases between. Germline V gene data show CDR1 as SGHVS and CDR2 as FQNEAQ. There are 13 residues in the CDR3. The CDR3 protein is CASTLSMLTEAFF. The CDR3 DNA follows: TGTGCCAGCACGCTTAGTATGTTGACTGAAGCTTTCTTT.

The J gene is TRBJ2-7, the V gene TRBV20-1; D is undetermined. Trimming stripped 3 bases from V and 0 bases from J, with 9 bases between. The V gene's germline CDR1 is DFQATT and CDR2 SNEGSKA (reference sequence). The CDR3 has 13 amino acids. The chain's CDR3 is CSASSYSSYEQYF. CDR3 DNA sequence: TGCAGTGCTAGTTCATATAGCTCCTACGAGCAGTACTTC.

This chain connects TRBV28 to TRBJ2-7; 11 nucleotides match TRBD1. Germline CDR1 reads MDHEN; CDR2 reads SYDVKM. CDR3 length: 14 residues. J lost 4 bases, V lost 7 bases, and 6 bases had no gene match. DNA of the CDR3: TGTGCCAGCACCCGGACAGGGGGCGGGTACGAGCAGTACTTC. Its protein product is CASTRTGGGYEQYF.

V and J are TRBV3-1 (or the pseudogene TRBV3-2) and TRBJ2-2; D not resolved. The CDR3 consists of 13 residues. Trimming removed 7 bases from V and 4 bases from J, with 10 bases in between. CDR1 and CDR2 (germline): LGHDT, YNNKEL (reference sequence). CDR3 coding DNA: TGTGCCAGCACCACCTGGGGCACCGGGGAGCTGTTTTTT. It yields the protein CASTTWGTGELFF.

The J gene is TRBJ1-5, the V gene TRBV19, with D maybe TRBD1 (6 bases). CDR1 and CDR2 (germline): LNHDA, SQIVND (reference sequence). CDR3 size: 16 residues. Trimming removed 7 bases at V and 3 bases at J, with 19 bases between. The CDR3 DNA follows: TGTGCCAGTACCTATACACAGGGATCGAACAATCAGCCCCAGCATTTT. Amino acids: CASTYTQGSNNQPQHF.

This clone was seen only once. The chain uses TRBV10-3 and TRBJ1-4; D not certain. V was pared by 8 bases and J by 0 bases, with 4 bases between. The CDR3 consists of 12 residues. Germline V lookup: CDR1 ENHRY, CDR2 SYGVKD. DNA of the CDR3: TGTGCCATCGGGGCAACTAATGAAAAACTGTTTTTT. Translated: CAIGATNEKLFF.

This chain links TRBV5-6 with TRBJ1-6, with D unresolved. Germline CDR1 and CDR2: SGHDT and YYEEEE. The CDR3 is 15 residues long. Deletions cut 0 bases from V and 5 bases from J, with 9 bases between. The CDR3 reads CASSLAQADNSPLHF. CDR3 in DNA: TGTGCCAGCAGCTTGGCCCAGGCTGATAATTCACCCCTCCACTTT.

This clone was counted a single time. The V gene is TRBV7-9, the J gene TRBJ2-7, with no clear D. Trimming left V 4 bases short and J 3 bases short, with 22 bases between. CDR3 size: 17 residues. Per the germline V gene, CDR1 is SEHNR and CDR2 is FQNEAQ (reference sequence). CDR3 region: CASSSLCFTLALYEQYF. CDR3 sequence (DNA): TGTGCCAGCAGCTCCCTCTGCTTCACTTTAGCCCTCTACGAGCAGTACTTC.

The chain uses TRBV5-4 and TRBJ2-5; 13 bases match TRBD2. J was trimmed by 4 bases and V by 6 bases; bases with no gene match: 6. Germline-derived CDR1 and CDR2 are SGHNT and YYREEE (reference sequence). The CDR3 is 15 amino acids. The CDR3 region has the DNA TGTGCCAGCACCACTACTAGCGGGAGGGGAGAGACCCAGTACTTC. This translates into CASTTTSGRGETQYF.

The rearrangement uses TRBV9 and TRBJ2-1, with TRBD2 matching 8 bases. CDR1 and CDR2 from the germline V gene are SGDLS and YYNGEE. V was pared by 3 bases and J by 4 bases, with 9 bases of the junction left unmatched. This CDR3 has 16 amino acids. Written as DNA, the CDR3 is TGTGCCAGCAGCGGGCCCTATAGCGGGGCTTACAATGAGCAGTTCTTC. Translating gives CASSGPYSGAYNEQFF.

The chain has TRBV5-1 and TRBJ1-2; 12 positions agree with TRBD1. This CDR3 has 18 residues. Germline V gene lookup returns CDR1 SGHRS and CDR2 YFSETQ. V shed 0 bases and J 4 bases; nucleotides not matched to a gene: 10. The CDR3 here is CASSLAHLGTGGPYGYTF. CDR3 DNA sequence: TGCGCCAGCAGCTTGGCCCATCTCGGGACAGGGGGCCCCTATGGCTACACCTTC.

The chain carries TRBV19 and TRBJ1-1; TRBD1 matches 9 bases. This CDR3 is 16 amino acids long. Unmatched junction bases numbered 11, after V lost 3 bases and J lost 6 bases. Germline CDR1 LNHDA, CDR2 SQIVND (reference sequence). The CDR3 DNA is TGTGCCAGTAGTATTACAGGGGGCGGGAATTCGGCTGAAGCTTTCTTT. It codes for CASSITGGGNSAEAFF.

This chain uses TRBV5-8 with TRBJ2-2, with TRBD1 matching over 8 bases. Per germline, CDR1 SGHTS and CDR2 YDEGEE. The CDR3 spans 18 residues. J was trimmed by 1 base and V by 1 base; bases with no gene match: 9. CDR3 loop: CASSLRTGLEENTGELFF. The DNA of the CDR3 is TGTGCCAGCAGCTTGAGGACAGGGCTAGAAGAGAACACCGGGGAGCTGTTTTTT.

J is TRBJ1-2 and V is TRBV6-1; 7 bases line up with TRBD1. The V and J ends lost 0 bases and 10 bases, in that order; junction bases with no gene match: 23. The CDR3 runs to 19 residues. Germline CDR1 and CDR2: MNHNS and SASEGT. In DNA, the CDR3 is TGTGCCAGCAGTGAAGCGTGGTTTTTGACAGGGTTTCTCAGGACTGACTACACCTTC. Protein sequence: CASSEAWFLTGFLRTDYTF.

The V call is TRBV9, the J call TRBJ2-3; 8 positions agree with TRBD2. Germline V gene lookup returns CDR1 SGDLS and CDR2 YYNGEE. This CDR3 contains 15 residues. V lost 0 bases and J lost 4; bases outside the gene matches: 4. The CDR3 here is CASSVEPAGADTQYF. CDR3 nucleotide sequence: TGTGCCAGCAGCGTAGAACCAGCGGGAGCAGATACGCAGTATTTT.

J is TRBJ1-2 and V is TRBV18; D unresolved. The germline V gene encodes CDR1 KGHSH and CDR2 LQKENI. Trimming took 4 bases from V and 3 from J, leaving 15 bases between them. This CDR3 contains 15 residues. DNA for the CDR3: TGTGCCAGCTCACTACTCGGCGGAGACGACTATGGCTACACCTTC. Amino acids: CASSLLGGDDYGYTF.

This clone was recorded only once. The rearrangement joins TRBV5-1 to TRBJ2-2; 8 bases agree with TRBD1. The junction had 9 bases not matched to a gene; V was cut back by 4 bases and J by 4 bases. There are 16 residues in the CDR3. Germline V gene sequence: CDR1 SGHRS, CDR2 YFSETQ. The CDR3 DNA reads as TGCGCCAGCAGCCCTATGGGGCAGGGGGCCACCGGGGAGCTGTTTTTT. Translated: CASSPMGQGATGELFF.

Here the CDR3 DNA reads TGTGCCAGCAGCTTACGGACAGGGACGCGGAGACACACCGGGGAGCTGTTTTTT. Its protein is CASSLRTGTRRHTGELFF. V and J are TRBV7-8 and TRBJ2-2; 8 nucleotides match TRBD1. Germline CDR1 and CDR2: SGHVS and FQNEAQ. The CDR3 is 18 residues long. The trim removed 2 bases at V and 3 bases at J, leaving 11 bases unmatched.